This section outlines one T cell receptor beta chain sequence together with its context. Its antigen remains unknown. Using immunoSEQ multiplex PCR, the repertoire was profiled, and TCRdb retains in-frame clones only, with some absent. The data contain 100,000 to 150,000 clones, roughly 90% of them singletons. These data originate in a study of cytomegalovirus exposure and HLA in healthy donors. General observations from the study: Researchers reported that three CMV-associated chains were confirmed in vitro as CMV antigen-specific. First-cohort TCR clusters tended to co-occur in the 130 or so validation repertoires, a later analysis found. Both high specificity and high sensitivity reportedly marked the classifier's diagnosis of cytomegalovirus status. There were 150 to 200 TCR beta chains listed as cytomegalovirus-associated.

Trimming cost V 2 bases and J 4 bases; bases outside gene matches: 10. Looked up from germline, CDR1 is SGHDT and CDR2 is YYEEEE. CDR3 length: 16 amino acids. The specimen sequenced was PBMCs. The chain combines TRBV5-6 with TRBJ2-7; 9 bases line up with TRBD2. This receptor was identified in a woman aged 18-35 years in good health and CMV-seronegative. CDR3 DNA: TGTGCCAGCAGCTTTGGGGTCACAAGCGGGAGGTACGAGCAGTACTTC. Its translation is CASSFGVTSGRYEQYF. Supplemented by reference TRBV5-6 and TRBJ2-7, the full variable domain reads DAGVTQSPTHLIKTRGQQVTLRCSPKSGHDTVSWYQQALGQGPQFIFQYYEEEERQRGNFPDRFSGHQFPNYSSELNVNALLLGDSALYLCASSFGVTSGRYEQYFGPGTRLTVT.